This T cell receptor beta chain came from a study of T-cell reconstitution after alpha-beta-depleted transplantation in children. Findings of the study overall: When one year had passed after transplant, most T-cell counts and diversity came from newly produced T cells. Reportedly, only several hundred clones from non-depleted graft cells drove alpha-beta T-cell counts at about two months.

The TCRbeta library incorporated unique molecular identifiers. TCRdb called the PCR reads again in MiXCR, with one record for every CDR3 protein. The top ten hold under 30% of the sample, which has fewer than 550,000 distinct CDR3 sequences, around 15% seen once. As regards this clonotype: Its antigen is still unknown. The CDR3 end shows no conserved phenylalanine or tryptophan, and so a read error is likely.

V was shortened by 6 bases and J by 7 bases, with 13 bases between the two germline ends. Germline loops: CDR1 SEHNR, CDR2 FQNEAQ (reference sequence). This CDR3 contains 13 residues. The sequenced sample was PBMCs, mostly from graft donor cells, obtained 360 days after TCRalphabeta/CD19-depleted stem cell transplant. This chain uses TRBV7-9 with TRBJ2-1, with D hard to call. This TCR derives from a boy younger than two who had a stem cell transplant for Wiskott-Aldrich syndrome, so the T cells may come from the graft donor. The CDR3: CASSFPQRNEQFL. The CDR3 DNA is TGTGCCAGCAGTTTTCCCCAGAGGAATGAGCAGTTCCTC.